The 2 T cell receptor beta chains presented below share a single source sample, sequenced in a study of blood T cell repertoires in COVID-19. Method: immunoSEQ multiplex PCR; TCRdb's copy keeps in-frame clones and lacks some. The top ten hold 26% of the sample, which has more than 150,000 clones, approximately 79% seen once. The source material was peripheral blood. These receptor sequences come from a woman in her seventies with acute or convalescent COVID-19.

The table lists this clone with a count of one. The rearrangement links TRBV7-3 to TRBJ2-5; 7 bases are a match to TRBD2. J lost 4 bases, V lost 1 base, and 0 bases had no gene match. The CDR3 consists of 13 residues. Germline V gene data show CDR1 as SGHTA and CDR2 as FQGTGA. DNA for the CDR3: TGTGCCAGCAGCTTAAGCGGGGGAGAGACCCAGTACTTC. Its protein product is CASSLSGGETQYF.

V is TRBV11-2 and J is TRBJ1-6, with 8 nucleotides matching TRBD1. CDR1 and CDR2 (germline): SGHAT, FQNNGV. This CDR3 has 16 amino acids. The trim removed 5 bases at V and 10 bases at J, leaving 13 bases unmatched. This CDR3 is CASSPGAGGAGSPLHF. The CDR3 DNA reads TGTGCCAGCAGCCCAGGAGCAGGGGGCGCTGGGTCACCCCTCCACTTT.